This entry describes one T cell receptor beta chain. The record originates from a study of blood T cell repertoires in COVID-19. In the study overall: Both acute and convalescent COVID-19 samples were obtained from the United States, Italy and Spain.

In the original workflow: For nucleated cells, counts were estimated from reference gene primer amplification. Here immunoSEQ multiplex PCR was the method, and the copy in TCRdb shows in-frame clones only, minus some. V and J calls and clone size are copied from that table; D and trimming were computed from the DNA. The table lists around 300,000 clones, about nine tenths of them singletons. V gave up 1 base and J gave up 4 bases; unmatched junction bases: 5. Germline V gene sequence: CDR1 SGHKS, CDR2 YYEKEE (reference sequence). The CDR3 totals 15 residues. This TCR was sampled from a woman in her 30s with active or convalescent COVID-19. V usage is TRBV5-5 and J usage is TRBJ1-1, with 9 bases that match TRBD1. Sequencing was performed on peripheral blood. The CDR3 here is CASSLRTGVGTEAFF. CDR3 nucleotide sequence: TGTGCCAGCAGCTTGAGGACAGGGGTGGGCACTGAAGCTTTCTTT. Supplemented by reference TRBV5-5 and TRBJ1-1, the full variable domain reads DAGVTQSPTHLIKTRGQQVTLRCSPISGHKSVSWYQQVLGQGPQFIFQYYEKEERGRGNFPDRFSARQFPNYSSELNVNALLLGDSALYLCASSLRTGVGTEAFFGQGTRLTVV.